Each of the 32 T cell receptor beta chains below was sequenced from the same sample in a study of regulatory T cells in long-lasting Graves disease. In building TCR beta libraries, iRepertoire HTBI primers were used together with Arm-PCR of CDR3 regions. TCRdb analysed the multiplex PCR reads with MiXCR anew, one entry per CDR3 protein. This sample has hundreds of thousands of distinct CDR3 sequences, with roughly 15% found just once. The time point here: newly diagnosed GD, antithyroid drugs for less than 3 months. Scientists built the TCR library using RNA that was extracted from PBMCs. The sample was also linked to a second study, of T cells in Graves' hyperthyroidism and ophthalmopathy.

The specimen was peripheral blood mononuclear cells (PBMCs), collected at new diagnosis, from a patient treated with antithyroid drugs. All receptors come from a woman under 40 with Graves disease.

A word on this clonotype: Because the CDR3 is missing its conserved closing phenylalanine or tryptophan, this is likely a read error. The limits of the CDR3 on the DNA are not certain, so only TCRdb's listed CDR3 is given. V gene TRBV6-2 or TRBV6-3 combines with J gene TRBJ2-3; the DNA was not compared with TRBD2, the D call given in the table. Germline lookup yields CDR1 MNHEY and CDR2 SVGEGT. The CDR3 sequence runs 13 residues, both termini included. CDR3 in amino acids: CASSPLAGGSLGL.

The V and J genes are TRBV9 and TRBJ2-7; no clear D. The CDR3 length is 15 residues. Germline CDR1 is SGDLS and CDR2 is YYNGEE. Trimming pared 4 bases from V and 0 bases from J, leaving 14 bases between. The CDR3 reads CASSPDFAHSYEQYF. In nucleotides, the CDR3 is TGTGCCAGCAGCCCCGATTTTGCTCACTCCTACGAGCAGTACTTC.

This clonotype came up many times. CDR3 protein: CASSETGAAYYEQYF. DNA for the CDR3: TGTGCCAGCAGTGAAACGGGGGCCGCGTATTACGAGCAGTACTTC. This sequence joins TRBV2 and TRBJ2-7; D may match TRBD1 or TRBD2 (6 bases each). Trimming took 2 bases from V and 4 from J, leaving 15 bases between them. The CDR3 contains 15 residues. The germline gives CDR1 SNHLY, CDR2 FYNNEI.

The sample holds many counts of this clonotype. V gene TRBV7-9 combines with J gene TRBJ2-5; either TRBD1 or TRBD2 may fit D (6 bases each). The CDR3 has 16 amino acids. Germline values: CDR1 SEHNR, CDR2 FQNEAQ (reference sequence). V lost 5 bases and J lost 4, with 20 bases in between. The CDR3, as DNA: TGTGCCAGCAGCATAGATCCCCCGGGGGCGAGAGAGACCCAGTACTTC. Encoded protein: CASSIDPPGARETQYF.

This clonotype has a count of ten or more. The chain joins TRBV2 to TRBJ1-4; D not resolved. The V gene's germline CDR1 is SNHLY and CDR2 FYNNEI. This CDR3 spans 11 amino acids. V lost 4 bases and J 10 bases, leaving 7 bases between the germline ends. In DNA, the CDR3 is TGTGCCAGCAGTGGAGACTCAAAACTGTTTTTT. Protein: CASSGDSKLFF.

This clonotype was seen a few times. The CDR3 loop is CSVGGLAGEGLGTDTQYF. The CDR3 nucleotides read TGCAGCGTCGGGGGACTAGCGGGAGAAGGGTTGGGGACAGATACGCAGTATTTT. The chain couples TRBV29-1 to TRBJ2-3; 14 positions agree with TRBD2. Trimming removed 6 bases from V and 3 bases from J; junction bases left unmatched: 14. The germline gives CDR1 SQVTM, CDR2 ANQGSEA. The CDR3 consists of 18 residues.

CDR3 region: CASSQGGLAGGQGTGELFF. CDR3 sequence (DNA): TGCGCCAGCAGCCAAGGGGGGCTAGCGGGAGGGCAGGGCACCGGGGAGCTGTTTTTT. J is TRBJ2-2 and V is TRBV4-1; TRBD2 matches at 12 bases. Germline assignment: CDR1 MGHRA and CDR2 YSYEKL. Germline trimming cut 1 base from V and 4 bases from J; bases unmatched to any gene: 10. The CDR3 length is 19 residues.

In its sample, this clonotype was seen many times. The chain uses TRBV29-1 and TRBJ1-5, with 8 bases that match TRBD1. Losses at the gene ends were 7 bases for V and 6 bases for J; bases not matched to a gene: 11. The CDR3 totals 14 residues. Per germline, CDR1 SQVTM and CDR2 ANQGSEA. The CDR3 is CSAISTGVGQPQHF. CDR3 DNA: TGCAGCGCCATATCGACAGGGGTTGGTCAGCCCCAGCATTTT.

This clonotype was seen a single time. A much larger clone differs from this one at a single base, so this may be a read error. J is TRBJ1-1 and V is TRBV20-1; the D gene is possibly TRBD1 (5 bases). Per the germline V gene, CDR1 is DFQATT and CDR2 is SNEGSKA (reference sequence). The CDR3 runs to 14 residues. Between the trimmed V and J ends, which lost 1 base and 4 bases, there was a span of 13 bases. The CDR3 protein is CSARGPGGGTEAFF. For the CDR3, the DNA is TGCAGTGCTAGAGGTCCGGGGGGAGGCACTGAAGCTTTCTTT.

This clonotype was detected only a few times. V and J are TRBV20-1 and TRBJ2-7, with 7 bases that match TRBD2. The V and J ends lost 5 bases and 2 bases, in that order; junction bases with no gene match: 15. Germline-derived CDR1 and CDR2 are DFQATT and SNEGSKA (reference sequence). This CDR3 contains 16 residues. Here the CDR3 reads CSAFQESSGTTYEQYF. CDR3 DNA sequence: TGCAGTGCTTTTCAAGAATCTAGCGGCACCACCTACGAGCAGTACTTC.

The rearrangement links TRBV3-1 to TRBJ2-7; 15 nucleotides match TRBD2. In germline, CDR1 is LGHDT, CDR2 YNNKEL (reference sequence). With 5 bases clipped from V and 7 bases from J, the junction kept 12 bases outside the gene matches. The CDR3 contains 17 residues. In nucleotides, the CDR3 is TGTGCCAGCAGCTCGGGACTAGCGGGGGGCCATGTACGGGAGCAGTACTTC. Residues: CASSSGLAGGHVREQYF.

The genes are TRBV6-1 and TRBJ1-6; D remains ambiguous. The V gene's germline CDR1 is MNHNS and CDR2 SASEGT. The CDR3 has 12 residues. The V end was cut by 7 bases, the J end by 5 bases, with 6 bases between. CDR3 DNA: TGTGCCAGCAAAAGGAATAATTCACCCCTCCACTTT. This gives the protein CASKRNNSPLHF.

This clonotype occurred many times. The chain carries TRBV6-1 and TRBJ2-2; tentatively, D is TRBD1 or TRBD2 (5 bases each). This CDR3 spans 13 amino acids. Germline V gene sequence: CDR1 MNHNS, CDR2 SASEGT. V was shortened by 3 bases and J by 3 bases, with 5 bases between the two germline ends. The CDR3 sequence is CASSEGDTGELFF. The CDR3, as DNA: TGTGCCAGCAGTGAGGGGGACACCGGGGAGCTGTTTTTT.

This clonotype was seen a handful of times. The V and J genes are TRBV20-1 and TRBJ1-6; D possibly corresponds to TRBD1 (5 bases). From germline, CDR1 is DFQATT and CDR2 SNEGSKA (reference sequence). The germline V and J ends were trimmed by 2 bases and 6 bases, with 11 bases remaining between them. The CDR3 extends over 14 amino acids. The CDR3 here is CSARTGLSNSPLHF. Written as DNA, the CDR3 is TGCAGTGCTAGAACGGGACTTAGTAATTCACCCCTCCACTTT.

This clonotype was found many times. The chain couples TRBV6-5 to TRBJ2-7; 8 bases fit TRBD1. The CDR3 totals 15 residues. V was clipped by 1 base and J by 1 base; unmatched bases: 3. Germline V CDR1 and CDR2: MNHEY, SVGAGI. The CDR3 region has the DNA TGTGCCAGCAGTTACTTTGACAGGGGTTCCTACGAGCAGTACTTC. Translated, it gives CASSYFDRGSYEQYF.

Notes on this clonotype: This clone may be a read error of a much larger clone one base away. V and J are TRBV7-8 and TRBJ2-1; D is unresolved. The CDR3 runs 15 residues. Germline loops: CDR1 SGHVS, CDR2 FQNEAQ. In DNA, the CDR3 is TGTGCCAGCAGCCGGTCGAATGCATTATACAATGAGCAGCTCTTC. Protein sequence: CASSRSNALYNEQLF.

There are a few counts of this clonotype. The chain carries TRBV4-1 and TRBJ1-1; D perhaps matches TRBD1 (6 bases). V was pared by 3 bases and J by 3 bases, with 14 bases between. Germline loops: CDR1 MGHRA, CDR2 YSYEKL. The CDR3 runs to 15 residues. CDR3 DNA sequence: TGCGCCAGCAGCCAGGAATGGACAGCCTACACTGAAGCTTTCTTT. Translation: CASSQEWTAYTEAFF.

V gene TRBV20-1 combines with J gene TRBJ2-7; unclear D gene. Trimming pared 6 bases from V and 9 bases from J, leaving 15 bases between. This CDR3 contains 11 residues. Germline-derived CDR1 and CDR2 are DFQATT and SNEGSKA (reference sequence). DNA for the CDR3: TGCAGTGCCCCTATAAGCGTGGGGCAGTACTTC. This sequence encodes CSAPISVGQYF.

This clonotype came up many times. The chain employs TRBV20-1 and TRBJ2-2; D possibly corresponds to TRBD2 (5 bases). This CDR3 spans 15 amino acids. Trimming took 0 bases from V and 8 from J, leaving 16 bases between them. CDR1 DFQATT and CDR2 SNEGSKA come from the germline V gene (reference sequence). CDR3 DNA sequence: TGCAGTGCTAGAGAATCGAGGGTCGATGCAGGGGAGCTGTTTTTT. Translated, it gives CSARESRVDAGELFF.

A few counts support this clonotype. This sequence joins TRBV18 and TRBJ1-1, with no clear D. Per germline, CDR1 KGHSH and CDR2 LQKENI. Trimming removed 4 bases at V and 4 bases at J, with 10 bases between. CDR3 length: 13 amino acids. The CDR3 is CASSRDVVTEAFF. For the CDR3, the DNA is TGTGCCAGCTCACGAGACGTGGTCACTGAAGCTTTCTTT.

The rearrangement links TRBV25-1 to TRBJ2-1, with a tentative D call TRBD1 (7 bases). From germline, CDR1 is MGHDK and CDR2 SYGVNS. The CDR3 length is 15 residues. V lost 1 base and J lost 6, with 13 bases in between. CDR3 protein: CASSEFVRGANEQFF. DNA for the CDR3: TGTGCCAGCAGTGAATTTGTCAGGGGGGCCAATGAGCAGTTCTTC.

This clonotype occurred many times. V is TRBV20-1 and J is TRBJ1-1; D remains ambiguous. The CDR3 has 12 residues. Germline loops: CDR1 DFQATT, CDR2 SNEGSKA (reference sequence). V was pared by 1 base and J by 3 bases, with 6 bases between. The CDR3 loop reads CSARGSYTEAFF. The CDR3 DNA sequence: TGCAGTGCTAGAGGTTCTTACACTGAAGCTTTCTTT.

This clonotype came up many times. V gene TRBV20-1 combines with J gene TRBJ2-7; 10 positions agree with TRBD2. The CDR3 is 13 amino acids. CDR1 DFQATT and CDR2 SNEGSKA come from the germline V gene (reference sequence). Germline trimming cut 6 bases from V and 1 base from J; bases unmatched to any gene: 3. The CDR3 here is CSAQLAGSYEQYF. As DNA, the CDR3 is TGCAGTGCCCAACTAGCGGGGTCCTACGAGCAGTACTTC.

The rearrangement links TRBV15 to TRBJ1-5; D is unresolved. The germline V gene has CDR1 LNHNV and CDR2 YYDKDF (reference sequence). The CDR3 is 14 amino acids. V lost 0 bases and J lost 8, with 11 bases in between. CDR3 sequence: CATSRDWPGKPQHF. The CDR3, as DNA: TGTGCCACCAGCAGAGATTGGCCGGGTAAGCCCCAGCATTTT.

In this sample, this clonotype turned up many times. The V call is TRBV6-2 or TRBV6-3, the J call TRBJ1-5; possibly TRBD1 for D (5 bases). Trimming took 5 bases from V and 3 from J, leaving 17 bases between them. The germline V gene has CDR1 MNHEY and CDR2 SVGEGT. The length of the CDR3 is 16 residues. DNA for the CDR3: TGTGCCAGCAGTGAGCCACCGGGGCAGCACAATCAGCCCCAGCATTTT. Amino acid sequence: CASSEPPGQHNQPQHF.

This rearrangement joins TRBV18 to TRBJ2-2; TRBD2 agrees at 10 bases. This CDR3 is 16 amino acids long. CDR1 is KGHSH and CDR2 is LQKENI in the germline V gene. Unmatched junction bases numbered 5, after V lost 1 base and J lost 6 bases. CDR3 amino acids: CASSPRLAGGAGELFF. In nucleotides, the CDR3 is TGTGCCAGCTCACCACGACTAGCGGGTGGCGCCGGGGAGCTGTTTTTT.

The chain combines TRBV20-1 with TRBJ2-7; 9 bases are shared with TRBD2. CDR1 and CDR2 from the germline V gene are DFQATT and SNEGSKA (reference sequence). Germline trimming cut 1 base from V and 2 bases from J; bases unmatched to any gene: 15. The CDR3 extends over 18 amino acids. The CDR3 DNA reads TGCAGTGCTAGAGTTACTAGCGGGCGAATGGCGTTGCCCTACGAGCAGTACTTC. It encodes CSARVTSGRMALPYEQYF.

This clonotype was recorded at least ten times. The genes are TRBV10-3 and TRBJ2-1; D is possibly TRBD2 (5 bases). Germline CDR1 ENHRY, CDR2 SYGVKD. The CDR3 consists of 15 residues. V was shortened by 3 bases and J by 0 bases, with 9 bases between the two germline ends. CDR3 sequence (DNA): TGTGCCATCAGTGACGCGGGCCGCTCCTACAATGAGCAGTTCTTC. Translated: CAISDAGRSYNEQFF.

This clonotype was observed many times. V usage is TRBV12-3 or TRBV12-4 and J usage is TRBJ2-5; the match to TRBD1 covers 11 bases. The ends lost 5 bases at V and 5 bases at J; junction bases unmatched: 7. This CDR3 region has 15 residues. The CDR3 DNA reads TGTGCCAGCAGTGCAAGGACAGGGGGCAGGGAGACCCAGTACTTC. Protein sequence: CASSARTGGRETQYF.

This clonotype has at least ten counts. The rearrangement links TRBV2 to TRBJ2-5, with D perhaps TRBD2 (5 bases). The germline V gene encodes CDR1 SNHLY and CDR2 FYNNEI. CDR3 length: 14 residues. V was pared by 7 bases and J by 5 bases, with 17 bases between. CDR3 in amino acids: CASKGSPSGETQYF. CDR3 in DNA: TGTGCCAGCAAGGGCAGCCCATCGGGGGAGACCCAGTACTTC.

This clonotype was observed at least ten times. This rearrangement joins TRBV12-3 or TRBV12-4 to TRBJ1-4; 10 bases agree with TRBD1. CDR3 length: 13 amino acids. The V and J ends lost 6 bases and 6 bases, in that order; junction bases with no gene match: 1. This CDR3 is CASRGQGYEKLFF. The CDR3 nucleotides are TGTGCCAGCAGGGGACAGGGGTATGAAAAACTGTTTTTT.

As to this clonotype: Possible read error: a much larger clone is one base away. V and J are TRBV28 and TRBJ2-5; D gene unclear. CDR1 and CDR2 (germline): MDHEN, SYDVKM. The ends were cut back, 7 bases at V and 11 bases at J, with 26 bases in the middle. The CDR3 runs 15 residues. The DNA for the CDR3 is TGTGCCAGCACCCAAGGAAGGTTCCGACCCGATGAGCAGTACTTC. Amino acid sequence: CASTQGRFRPDEQYF.